Following are 20 T cell receptor beta chains from one sample sequenced in a study of blood T cells in healthy people across ages. A second PCR, run for about 6 to 11 cycles, used a sample-barcoded 5' primer plus a J-beta primer mix. Each CDR3 protein gets one entry after TCRdb re-called the 5' RACE reads with MiXCR. Of around 1,100,000 distinct CDR3 sequences in the sample, 35% to 40% were seen once. Sequenced material: blood. All receptors come from a man aged 18 to 29 in good health.

The CDR3: CASSQEAGPYCEQYF. The CDR3 nucleotides are TGCGCCAGCAGCCAAGAAGCGGGACCTTATTGCGAGCAGTACTTC. The chain employs TRBV4-3 and TRBJ2-4; 7 bases map to TRBD2. The better agreement between TRBJ2-7 and the DNA end casts doubt on the J call. Germline loops: CDR1 LGHNA, CDR2 YSLEER. The CDR3 is 15 residues long.

The chain links TRBV3-1 to TRBJ2-2, with a tentative D call TRBD2 (6 bases). Germline CDR1 LGHDT, CDR2 YNNKEL (reference sequence). The germline V and J ends were trimmed by 3 bases and 7 bases, with 18 bases remaining between them. The CDR3 totals 16 residues. In nucleotides, the CDR3 is TGTGCCAGCAGCCACAATATGGAGGGTGGAGACGGGGAGCTGTTTTTT. The encoded protein is CASSHNMEGGDGELFF. Supplemented by reference TRBV3-1 and TRBJ2-2, the full variable domain reads DTAVSQTPKYLVTQMGNDKSIKCEQNLGHDTMYWYKQDSKKFLKIMFSYNNKELIINETVPNRFSPKSPDKAHLNLHINSLELGDSAVYFCASSHNMEGGDGELFFGEGSRLTVL.

This rearrangement joins TRBV6-2 or TRBV6-3 to TRBJ2-7; D uncertain. V was clipped by 2 bases and J by 7 bases, with 9 bases between them. Germline V gene lookup returns CDR1 MNHEY and CDR2 SVGEGT. This CDR3 has 12 residues. The CDR3 DNA follows: TGTGCCAGCAGTTACGGTTACAATGAGCAGTACTTC. This gives the protein CASSYGYNEQYF.

This chain links TRBV5-1 with TRBJ1-1; 7 bases map to TRBD1. The CDR3 is made up of 18 amino acids. Germline V gene sequence: CDR1 SGHRS, CDR2 YFSETQ. V shed 2 bases, J shed 3 bases, and the junction held 16 bases outside the gene matches. The CDR3 DNA follows: TGCGCCAGCAGCTTAACCCCTCAGGGGGTAGGGTACGACACTGAAGCTTTCTTT. Amino acids: CASSLTPQGVGYDTEAFF.

The J gene is TRBJ1-1, the V gene TRBV7-9, with TRBD1 as a possible D gene (6 bases). Germline values: CDR1 SEHNR, CDR2 FQNEAQ (reference sequence). Trimming stripped 6 bases from V and 6 bases from J, with 14 bases between. This CDR3 is 13 amino acids long. The CDR3 reads CASRHREKPEAFF. CDR3 bases: TGTGCCAGCAGGCACAGGGAAAAACCTGAAGCTTTCTTT.

The V call is TRBV2, the J call TRBJ2-1, with D unclear. V lost 7 bases and J lost 7, with 5 bases in between. The CDR3 loop spans 10 amino acids. The germline V gene encodes CDR1 SNHLY and CDR2 FYNNEI. The CDR3 DNA sequence: TGTGCCAGCAATAAGAATGAGCAGTTCTTC. As protein: CASNKNEQFF.

With respect to this clonotype: One junction end does not reproduce the germline sequence, and a read error may be involved. The rearrangement uses TRBV6-5 and TRBJ2-7; D gene uncertain. The CDR3 consists of 14 residues. Germline V gene data show CDR1 as MNHEY and CDR2 as SVGAGI. This CDR3 is CASGYSRSSYEQYF. In DNA, the CDR3 is TGTGCCAGCGGTTACTCGAGAAGCTCCTACGAGCAGTACTTC.

The V and J genes are TRBV7-6 and TRBJ1-4, with unresolved D. CDR3 size: 17 residues. The V gene's germline CDR1 is SGHVS and CDR2 FNYEAQ. V shed 1 base and J shed 2 bases, with 14 bases lying between them. The CDR3 DNA sequence: TGTGCCAGCAGCTTAGGGGCAGACGGTGCCACTAATGAAAAACTGTTTTTT. Translating gives CASSLGADGATNEKLFF.

This clonotype occurred a few times. The genes are TRBV5-1 and TRBJ2-7, with D possibly matching TRBD1 (5 bases). Trimming removed 2 bases at V and 3 bases at J, with 15 bases between. The CDR3 loop spans 15 amino acids. Germline lookup yields CDR1 SGHRS and CDR2 YFSETQ. The CDR3: CASSFGSGPHYEQYF. CDR3 sequence (DNA): TGCGCCAGCAGCTTCGGGTCAGGGCCCCACTACGAGCAGTACTTC.

V is TRBV4-3 and J is TRBJ2-7, with D uncertain. CDR3 length: 16 residues. The V end was cut by 4 bases, the J end by 2 bases, with 18 bases between. Germline CDR1 is LGHNA and CDR2 is YSLEER. This chain's CDR3 is CASSPELSDSPYEQYF. As DNA, the CDR3 is TGCGCCAGCAGCCCAGAGCTGAGCGACTCTCCCTACGAGCAGTACTTC.

The chain couples TRBV7-6 to TRBJ2-7; D is tentatively TRBD1 or TRBD2 (5 bases each). Trimming took off 1 base at V and 2 bases at J, with 12 bases between the two ends. Germline values: CDR1 SGHVS, CDR2 FNYEAQ. CDR3 length: 15 residues. The CDR3 protein is CASSLVVGTTYEQYF. CDR3 DNA: TGTGCCAGCAGCTTAGTGGTTGGGACCACCTACGAGCAGTACTTC.

The table lists this clonotype with many counts. The DNA for the CDR3 is TGTGCCAGCAGTTTGAGGGCAGCTCGACAAGAGACCCAGTACTTC. It specifies CASSLRAARQETQYF. This chain joins TRBV12-3 or TRBV12-4 and TRBJ2-5, with D perhaps TRBD2 (5 bases). CDR3 size: 15 residues. V was cut by 3 bases and J by 2 bases, with 13 bases left in between.

The J gene is TRBJ2-3, the V gene TRBV24-1; 12 positions agree with TRBD2. CDR1 is KGHDR, CDR2 SFDVKD, per germline. V shed 3 bases and J 7 bases; nucleotides not matched to a gene: 7. The CDR3 has 16 amino acids. CDR3 coding DNA: TGTGCCACCAGTGATCCGACTAGCGGGAGACAGAATACGCAGTATTTT. Translating gives CATSDPTSGRQNTQYF.

This clonotype was seen a few times. The rearrangement links TRBV9 to TRBJ2-1, with 10 bases lining up with TRBD2. After removal of 0 bases from V and 8 bases from J, the junction contained 8 bases not matched to a gene. The CDR3 loop spans 16 amino acids. Per the germline V gene, CDR1 is SGDLS and CDR2 is YYNGEE. The CDR3 region is CASSVGLAGVWDEQFF. The CDR3 DNA reads TGTGCCAGCAGCGTAGGCCTAGCGGGGGTATGGGATGAGCAGTTCTTC.

This clonotype was recorded at least ten times. This rearrangement joins TRBV29-1 to TRBJ2-7; D unresolved. In germline, CDR1 is SQVTM, CDR2 ANQGSEA. The CDR3 is 13 amino acids. V dropped 4 bases and J dropped 9 bases, with 19 bases sitting between them. CDR3 in amino acids: CSVVSPLQGVQYF. In nucleotides, the CDR3 is TGCAGCGTTGTCTCTCCCCTACAAGGCGTGCAGTACTTC.

This clonotype has only a few counts. The CDR3 protein is CASSLAKASGYNEQFF. As DNA, the CDR3 is TGCGCCAGCAGCTTGGCAAAGGCTAGCGGTTACAATGAGCAGTTCTTC. This chain joins TRBV5-1 and TRBJ2-1, with 7 bases that match TRBD2. Germline trimming cut 0 bases from V and 4 bases from J; bases unmatched to any gene: 7. CDR1 is SGHRS and CDR2 is YFSETQ in the germline V gene. The CDR3 length is 16 residues.

This sequence joins TRBV5-1 and TRBJ2-7; D is ambiguous. TRBJ2-5 explains the end of the DNA better; the J call may be wrong. Looked up from germline, CDR1 is SGHRS and CDR2 is YFSETQ. This CDR3 comprises 14 residues. The CDR3 DNA sequence: TGCGCCAGCAGCTTGGCCAAGGGTCCGGGGACCCAGTACTTC. Its translation: CASSLAKGPGTQYF.

The V and J genes are TRBV4-3 and TRBJ1-1; 12 bases match TRBD1. This CDR3 is built from 17 residues. V was pared by 3 bases and J by 1 base, with 6 bases of the junction left unmatched. In germline, CDR1 is LGHNA, CDR2 YSLEER. The CDR3 DNA follows: TGCGCCAGCAGCCAGGGGACAGGGGGCGGCGGGAACACTGAAGCTTTCTTT. Translating gives CASSQGTGGGGNTEAFF.

The chain combines TRBV5-6 with TRBJ1-5; maybe TRBD1 (6 bases). This CDR3 is 15 amino acids long. Trimming removed 3 bases at V and 0 bases at J, with 10 bases between. Per the germline V gene, CDR1 is SGHDT and CDR2 is YYEEEE. CDR3 amino acids: CASSWGPDSNQPQHF. The CDR3 region has the DNA TGTGCCAGCAGCTGGGGGCCAGATAGCAATCAGCCCCAGCATTTT.

V usage is TRBV2 and J usage is TRBJ2-3; 9 bases fit TRBD2. This CDR3 contains 16 residues. With V trimmed by 6 bases and J by 5 bases, 12 bases remained unmatched. Germline V gene data show CDR1 as SNHLY and CDR2 as FYNNEI. CDR3 loop: CASRGSTSGHIDTQYF. Written as DNA, the CDR3 is TGTGCCAGCAGGGGATCGACTAGCGGCCATATAGATACGCAGTATTTT. The entire variable domain, with the rest obtained from reference TRBV2 and TRBJ2-3, is as follows: EPEVTQTPSHQVTQMGQEVILRCVPISNHLYFYWYRQILGQKVEFLVSFYNNEISEKSEIFDDQFSVERPDGSNFTLKIRSTKLEDSAMYFCASRGSTSGHIDTQYFGPGTRLTVL.